Listed below are T cell receptor beta chains from one sample, sequenced in a study of T-cell memory formation after mild COVID-19. TCRdb used MiXCR to reprocess the 5' RACE reads, holding one entry per CDR3 protein. This table has fewer than 400,000 distinct CDR3 sequences, approximately 15% appearing once. Source material: PBMCs or a T cell subset sorted from them (not recorded which). These receptors came from a man between 18 and 29 years old who had mild COVID-19 (a few samples of this study predate the infection). Cell type and time point are not known. Each CDR3 is given with its conserved first and last residue. The D gene is left open where the match is weak. Expanded clones get a size class; other rows say once, few or many, or leave the size out.

v_call	d_call	clone_size	j_call	cdr3_aa	cdr3_nt
TRBV3-1	.	few	TRBJ1-4	CASRGRRSDEKLFF	TGTGCCAGCAGAGGCAGGCGGTCAGACGAAAAACTGTTTTTT
TRBV15	TRBD1	.	TRBJ2-5	CATSRDGDRSETQYF	TGTGCCACCAGCAGAGATGGGGACAGGAGTGAGACCCAGTACTTC
TRBV7-9	.	.	TRBJ2-7	CASSLRTEKAYEQYF	TGTGCCAGCAGCCTCCGGACGGAAAAAGCCTACGAGCAGTACTTC
TRBV7-2	TRBD1	few	TRBJ2-5	CASSSTGGAGETQYF	TGTGCCAGCAGCTCGACAGGGGGCGCAGGAGAGACCCAGTACTTC
TRBV7-3	.	.	TRBJ2-1	CASSFANYNEQFF	TGTGCCAGCAGCTTCGCCAATTACAATGAGCAGTTCTTC
TRBV11-2	TRBD1	few	TRBJ2-1	CASSLITGQAYNEQFF	TGTGCCAGCAGCTTAATAACCGGACAGGCCTACAATGAGCAGTTCTTC
TRBV29-1	.	.	TRBJ2-3	CSVKTTDTQYF	TGCAGCGTAAAGACCACAGATACGCAGTATTTT
TRBV12-3/TRBV12-4	TRBD1	many	TRBJ2-4	CASKAPTGGNAKNIQYF	TGTGCCAGCAAGGCCCCCACAGGGGGTAACGCCAAAAACATTCAGTACTTC
TRBV4-1	.	.	TRBJ2-7	CASSQAGGQPLAEQYF	TGCGCCAGCAGCCAAGCCGGGGGACAGCCCCTGGCCGAGCAGTACTTC
TRBV6-2/TRBV6-3	.	few	TRBJ1-5	CASSRSSLWQPQHF	.
TRBV12-3/TRBV12-4	.	few	TRBJ1-2	CASRKDRHSGYTF	TGTGCCAGCAGGAAGGACCGGCATAGTGGCTACACCTTC
TRBV7-8	.	many	TRBJ2-3	CATTGNTYTDTQYF	TGTGCCACCACAGGCAATACATACACAGATACGCAGTATTTT
TRBV5-5	TRBD1	.	TRBJ1-6	CASSSQTGGSNSPLHF	TGTGCCAGCAGCTCACAGACAGGGGGCAGTAATTCACCCCTCCACTTT
TRBV7-9	TRBD2	few	TRBJ2-7	CASSYSGTSSYEQYF	TGTGCCAGCAGCTACTCCGGGACTAGCAGCTACGAGCAGTACTTC
TRBV12-3/TRBV12-4	.	.	TRBJ1-4	CASGSGFTGEKLFF	TGTGCCAGCGGCTCGGGATTTACAGGGGAAAAACTGTTTTTT
TRBV7-8	TRBD1	.	TRBJ1-2	CASSPTGVNYYGYTF	TGTGCCAGCAGCCCTACAGGGGTCAATTACTATGGCTACACCTTC
TRBV7-2	.	few	TRBJ1-4	CASSLQGREKLFF	TGTGCCAGCAGCTTGCAAGGACGCGAAAAACTGTTTTTT
TRBV7-2	.	few	TRBJ2-3	CASSSRHTDTQYF	TGTGCCAGCAGCTCCCGACACACAGATACGCAGTATTTT
TRBV18	.	few	TRBJ2-5	CASSPRLETQYF	TGTGCCAGCTCACCACGCTTGGAGACCCAGTACTTC
TRBV21-1	.	few	TRBJ1-3	CASSSGWNTIYF	TGTGCCAGCAGCAGCGGGTGGAACACCATATATTTT
TRBV4-2	TRBD2	few	TRBJ2-1	CASSQDRGSGAQFF	TGTGCCAGCAGCCAAGATCGGGGCAGCGGGGCTCAGTTCTTC
TRBV5-4	.	.	TRBJ2-3	CASRGRGFTDTQYF	TGTGCCAGCAGGGGACGGGGGTTCACAGATACGCAGTATTTT
TRBV4-3	.	few	TRBJ2-3	CASSQVPGPASTDTQYF	TGCGCCAGCAGCCAGGTACCGGGTCCCGCTAGCACAGATACGCAGTATTTT
TRBV6-6	.	.	TRBJ2-1	CASSPQGREQFF	TGTGCCAGCAGTCCTCAGGGACGGGAGCAGTTCTTC
TRBV11-2	.	.	TRBJ2-5	CASSSWDFQETQYF	TGTGCCAGCAGCTCCTGGGACTTCCAAGAGACCCAGTACTTC
TRBV6-5	TRBD2	many	TRBJ2-1	CASSYGGEGNEQFF	TGTGCCAGCAGTTACGGGGGGGAGGGGAATGAGCAGTTCTTC
TRBV2	.	.	TRBJ1-4	CASTATTATNEKLFF	TGTGCCAGCACCGCAACGACAGCAACTAATGAAAAACTGTTTTTT